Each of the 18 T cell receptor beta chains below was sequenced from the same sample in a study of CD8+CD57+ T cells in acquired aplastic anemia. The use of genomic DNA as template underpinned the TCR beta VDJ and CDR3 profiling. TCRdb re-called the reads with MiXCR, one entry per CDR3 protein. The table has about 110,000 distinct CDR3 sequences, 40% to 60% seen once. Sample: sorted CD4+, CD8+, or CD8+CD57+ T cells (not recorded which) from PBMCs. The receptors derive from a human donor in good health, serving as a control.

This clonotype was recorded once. Written as DNA, the CDR3 is TGCAGCGTTTGGCGCAGCAATAATGAAAAACTGTTTTTT. It codes for CSVWRSNNEKLFF. J is TRBJ1-4 and V is TRBV29-1; no firm D call. This CDR3 region has 13 residues. The germline V gene encodes CDR1 SQVTM and CDR2 ANQGSEA. V was trimmed by 5 bases and J by 4 bases, leaving 11 bases between them.

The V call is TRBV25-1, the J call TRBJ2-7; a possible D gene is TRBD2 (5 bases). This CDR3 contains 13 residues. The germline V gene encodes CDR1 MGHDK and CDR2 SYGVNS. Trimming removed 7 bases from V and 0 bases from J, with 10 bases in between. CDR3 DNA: TGTGCCAGCATTTTAGGGAGCTCCTACGAGCAGTACTTC. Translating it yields CASILGSSYEQYF.

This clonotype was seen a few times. The CDR3 sequence: CASSVEDNGYGYTF. CDR3 nucleotide sequence: TGTGCCAGCAGCGTAGAGGACAATGGCTATGGCTACACCTTC. The chain has TRBV9 and TRBJ1-2; D perhaps matches TRBD1 (5 bases). The V gene's germline CDR1 is SGDLS and CDR2 YYNGEE. Trimming shortened V by 0 bases and J by 4 bases, and 10 bases separated the two germline ends. The length of the CDR3 is 14 residues.

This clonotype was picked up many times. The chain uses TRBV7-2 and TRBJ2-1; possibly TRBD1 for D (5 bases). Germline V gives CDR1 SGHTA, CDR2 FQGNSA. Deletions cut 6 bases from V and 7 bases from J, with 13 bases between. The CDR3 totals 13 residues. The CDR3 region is CASSLQVSNEQFF. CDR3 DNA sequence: TGTGCCAGCAGTTTACAGGTCTCGAATGAGCAGTTCTTC.

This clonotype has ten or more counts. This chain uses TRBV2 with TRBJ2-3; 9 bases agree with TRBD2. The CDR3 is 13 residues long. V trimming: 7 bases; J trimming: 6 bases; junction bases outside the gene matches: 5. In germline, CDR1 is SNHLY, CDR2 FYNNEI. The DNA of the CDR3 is TGTGCCAGCAAGGGCGGGGGGGCCGATACGCAGTATTTT. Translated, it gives CASKGGGADTQYF.

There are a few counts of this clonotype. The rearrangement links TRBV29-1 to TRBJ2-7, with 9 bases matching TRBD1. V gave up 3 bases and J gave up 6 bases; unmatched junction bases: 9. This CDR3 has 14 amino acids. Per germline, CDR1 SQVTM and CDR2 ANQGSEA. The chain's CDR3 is CSVETGTGYGEQYF. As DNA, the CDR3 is TGCAGCGTTGAGACCGGGACAGGGTACGGCGAGCAGTACTTC.

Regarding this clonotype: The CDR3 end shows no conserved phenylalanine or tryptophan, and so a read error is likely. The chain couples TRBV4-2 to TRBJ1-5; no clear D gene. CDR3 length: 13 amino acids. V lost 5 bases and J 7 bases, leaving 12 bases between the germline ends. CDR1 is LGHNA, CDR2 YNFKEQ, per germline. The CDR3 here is CASSLRGGQPQHL. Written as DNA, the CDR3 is TGTGCCAGCAGCTTGAGAGGTGGGCAGCCCCAGCATTTA.

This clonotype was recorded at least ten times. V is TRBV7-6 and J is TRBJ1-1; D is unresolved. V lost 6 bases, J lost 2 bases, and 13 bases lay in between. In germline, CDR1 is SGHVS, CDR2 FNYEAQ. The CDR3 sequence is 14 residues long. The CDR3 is CASSPPSQNTEAFF. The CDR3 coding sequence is TGTGCCAGCAGTCCCCCCAGCCAAAACACTGAAGCTTTCTTT.

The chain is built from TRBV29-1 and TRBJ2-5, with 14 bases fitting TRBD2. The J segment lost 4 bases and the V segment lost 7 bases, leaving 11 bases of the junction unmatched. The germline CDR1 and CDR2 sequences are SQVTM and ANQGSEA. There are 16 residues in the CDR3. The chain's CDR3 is CSAKKGTSGGRETQYF. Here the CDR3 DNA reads TGCAGCGCCAAAAAAGGGACTAGCGGGGGCCGAGAGACCCAGTACTTC.

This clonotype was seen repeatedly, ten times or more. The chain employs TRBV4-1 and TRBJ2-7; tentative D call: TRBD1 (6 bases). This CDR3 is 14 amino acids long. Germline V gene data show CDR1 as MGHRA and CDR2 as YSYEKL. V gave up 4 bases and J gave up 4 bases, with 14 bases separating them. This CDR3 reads CASSPGAQQYEQYF. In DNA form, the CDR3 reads TGCGCCAGCAGCCCAGGGGCACAGCAATACGAGCAGTACTTC.

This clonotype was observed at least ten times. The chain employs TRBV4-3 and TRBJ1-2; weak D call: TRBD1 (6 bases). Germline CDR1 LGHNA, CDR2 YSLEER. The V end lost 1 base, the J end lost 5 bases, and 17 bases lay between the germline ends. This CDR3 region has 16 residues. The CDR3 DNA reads TGCGCCAGCAGCCAAGCTGTGGGGGCGCTTGGGTATGGCTACACCTTC. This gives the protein CASSQAVGALGYGYTF.

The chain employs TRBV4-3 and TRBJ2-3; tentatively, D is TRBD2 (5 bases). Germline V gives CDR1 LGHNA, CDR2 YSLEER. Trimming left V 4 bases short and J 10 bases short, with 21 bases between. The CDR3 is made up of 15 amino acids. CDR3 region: CASSPRAVGGDAQYF. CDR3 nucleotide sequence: TGCGCCAGCAGCCCCAGAGCGGTTGGAGGTGATGCGCAGTATTTT.

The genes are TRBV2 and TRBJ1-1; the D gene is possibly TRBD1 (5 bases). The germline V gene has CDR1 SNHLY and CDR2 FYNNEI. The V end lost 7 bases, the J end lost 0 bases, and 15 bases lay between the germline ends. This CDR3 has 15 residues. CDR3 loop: CASTRDQPMNTEAFF. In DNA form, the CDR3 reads TGTGCCAGCACCCGGGACCAACCCATGAACACTGAAGCTTTCTTT.

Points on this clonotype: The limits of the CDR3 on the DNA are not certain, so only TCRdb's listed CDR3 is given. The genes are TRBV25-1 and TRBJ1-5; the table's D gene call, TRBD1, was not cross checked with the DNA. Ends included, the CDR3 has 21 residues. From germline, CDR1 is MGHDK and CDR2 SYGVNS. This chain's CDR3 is CASSGGDRGIRAVLRAGHQHF.

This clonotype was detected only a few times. The CDR3, as DNA: TGTGCCAGTAGTGCGCTCAAGAATTCACCCCTCCACTTT. This encodes CASSALKNSPLHF. The chain links TRBV19 to TRBJ1-6; D gene uncertain. Germline V gene sequence: CDR1 LNHDA, CDR2 SQIVND (reference sequence). V lost 5 bases to trimming and J lost 7 bases, with 9 bases between them. The CDR3 length is 13 residues.

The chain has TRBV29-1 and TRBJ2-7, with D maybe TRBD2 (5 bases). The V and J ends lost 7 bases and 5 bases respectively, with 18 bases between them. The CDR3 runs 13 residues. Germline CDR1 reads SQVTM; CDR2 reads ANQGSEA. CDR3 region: CSAVVTGIHEQYF. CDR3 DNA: TGCAGCGCCGTAGTTACGGGGATCCACGAGCAGTACTTC.

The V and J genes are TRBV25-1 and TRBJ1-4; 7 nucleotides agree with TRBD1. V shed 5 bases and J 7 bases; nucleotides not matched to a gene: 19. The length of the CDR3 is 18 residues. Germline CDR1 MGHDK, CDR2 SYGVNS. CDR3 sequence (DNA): TGTGCCAGCAGTTACCCACTACATCGTCCGGGACAGCTTGAAAAACTGTTTTTT. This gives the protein CASSYPLHRPGQLEKLFF.

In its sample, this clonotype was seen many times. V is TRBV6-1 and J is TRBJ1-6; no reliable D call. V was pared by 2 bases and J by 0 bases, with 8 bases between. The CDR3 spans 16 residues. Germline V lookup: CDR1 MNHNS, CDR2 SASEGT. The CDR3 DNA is TGTGCCAGCAGTGAATCGCCGAGCTCCTATAATTCACCCCTCCACTTT. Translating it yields CASSESPSSYNSPLHF.